This T cell receptor beta chain was observed in a study of cytomegalovirus exposure and HLA in healthy donors. The PCR ran on 60 Vbeta and 13 Jbeta primers. In the original processing: Roughly 10 million shared chains were among 65 million to 85 million unique TCR beta chains counted in a later analysis. Clones were sequenced by immunoSEQ multiplex PCR, and TCRdb holds only the in-frame ones, with some missing. For V, J and clone size, that table is used; D and trimming come from the DNA. Of roughly 170,000 clones listed, approximately 82% are singletons. Notes on the study in general: The classifier, whose performance was assessed in both the original and validation cohorts, reportedly diagnosed cytomegalovirus status with high specificity and sensitivity. Three chains tied to CMV proved CMV antigen-specific in vitro.

Worth noting for this clone: Its antigen is unknown.

Sequencing was done on a sample of PBMCs. The clonotype originates from a girl aged 2 to 9 in good health and CMV-seropositive.

The CDR3 coding sequence is TGTGCCAGCAGCTTGGCAGGTGAGAACACTGAAGCTTTCTTT. It encodes CASSLAGENTEAFF. The chain joins TRBV11-3 to TRBJ1-1; no clear D. Germline-derived CDR1 and CDR2 are SGHNT and YENEEA. Trimming took 3 bases from V and 1 from J, leaving 9 bases between them. The CDR3 length is 14 residues.